This T cell receptor beta chain was sequenced in a study of control samples from healthy donors and cancer patients. Produced via immunoSEQ multiplex PCR; TCRdb's table is partial and in-frame only. The sample has 160,000 or so clones, about 94% seen once. This CDR3 has 15 residues. The germline V gene encodes CDR1 SGHTA and CDR2 FQGNSA. With V trimmed by 4 bases and J by 7 bases, 6 bases remained unmatched. Sequencing used PBMCs. The sequence came from a man aged 55-75 years with colorectal cancer. The gene calls are TRBV7-2 and TRBJ1-5; 11 bases map to TRBD1. The CDR3 reads CASSYSGTGGQPQHF. CDR3 bases: TGTGCCAGCAGCTATTCCGGGACAGGGGGACAGCCCCAGCATTTT.